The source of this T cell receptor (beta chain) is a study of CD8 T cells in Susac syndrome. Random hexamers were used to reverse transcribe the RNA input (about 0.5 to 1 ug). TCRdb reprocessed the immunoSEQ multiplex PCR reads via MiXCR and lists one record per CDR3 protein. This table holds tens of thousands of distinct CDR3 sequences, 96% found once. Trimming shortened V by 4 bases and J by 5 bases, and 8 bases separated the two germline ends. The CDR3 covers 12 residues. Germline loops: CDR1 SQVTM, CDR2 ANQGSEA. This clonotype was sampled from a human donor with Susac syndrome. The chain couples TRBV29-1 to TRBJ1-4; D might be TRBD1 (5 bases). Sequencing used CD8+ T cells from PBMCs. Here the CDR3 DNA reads TGCAGCGTTGGGGGCCAGAATGAAAAACTGTTTTTT. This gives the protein CSVGGQNEKLFF.